The clone carrying this TCR beta chain was detected only a few times. Antigen unknown. The CDR3 sequence is 14 residues long. Germline CDR1 DFQATT, CDR2 SNEGSKA (reference sequence). Trimming stripped 7 bases from V and 0 bases from J, with 13 bases between. This sample was taken from a study of response to subunit inactivated influenza vaccine. Study-level points and caveats: Every seasonal influenza vaccination brings in few new T cells, the authors suggested.

TCRdb reprocessed the RT-PCR reads via MiXCR and lists one record per CDR3 protein. Of about 520,000 distinct CDR3 sequences detected, approximately 7.3% appear once; the ten largest clones hold around 13%. V gene TRBV20-1 combines with J gene TRBJ2-1, with D perhaps assigned TRBD1 or TRBD2 (6 bases each). Sequencing was performed on PBMCs from blood, taken around 25 months after vaccination. The origin of this receptor is a man aged 50-75 years who received an inactivated influenza vaccine. The CDR3 nucleotides are TGCAGTGTCCTAGGGGGAGGCTCCTACAATGAGCAGTTCTTC. Amino acids: CSVLGGGSYNEQFF.